These 16 T cell receptor beta chains share one sample of origin, sequenced in a study of CXCR3-negative and CXCR3-positive naive CD8 T cells. Study observations and caveats: CXCR3-positive naive cells carried more hydrophobic TRB CDR3s than CXCR3-negative ones.

The authors made the TRB cDNA libraries by 5' RACE using UMI labels. TCRdb reanalyzed the 5' RACE reads, giving one entry per CDR3 protein sequence and no DNA. This sample contains over 100,000 distinct CDR3 sequences. These receptors' antigens are unknown. Sequenced: naive CXCR3+ CD8+ T cells from blood. Subset specified: CD45RO-CCR7+CD27+CD95- naive CD8+ T cells expressing CXCR3 (TNR3+). The source of these receptors is a human donor in good health. Some clones in this sample may be carry-over from other donors' samples.

The chain has TRBV28 and TRBJ2-7. Germline CDR1 and CDR2: MDHEN and SYDVKM. CDR3 length equals 14 residues. The chain's CDR3 is CASSFGGSSDEQYF.

V and J are TRBV29-1 and TRBJ1-2. The CDR3 is 13 amino acids. Germline V lookup: CDR1 SQVTM, CDR2 ANQGSEA. Here the CDR3 reads CSVERSLGYGYTF.

The chain uses TRBV6-2 or TRBV6-3 and TRBJ2-5; TCRdb lists TRBD1, though no DNA is available to test this call. Per the germline V gene, CDR1 is MNHEY and CDR2 is SVGEGT. This CDR3 is built from 13 residues. The CDR3 reads CASVGQGKETQYF.

The chain has TRBV6-5 and TRBJ1-1; TCRdb designates TRBD1, a call that cannot be tested without DNA. Germline V gives CDR1 MNHEY, CDR2 SVGAGI. The CDR3 extends over 16 amino acids. This CDR3 is CASSYSGTGGNTEAFF.

The V and J genes are TRBV7-9 and TRBJ1-1. The CDR3 is made up of 15 amino acids. Germline assignment: CDR1 SEHNR and CDR2 FQNEAQ (reference sequence). The CDR3 protein is CASSLLVRVNTEAFF.

The rearrangement uses TRBV25-1 and TRBJ1-1; there is no DNA to check the TCRdb D call of TRBD1. CDR1 MGHDK and CDR2 SYGVNS come from the germline V gene. The CDR3 is 14 residues long. The chain's CDR3 is CASSPGGMDTEAFF.

The CDR3 loop is CASSYSRDGSFF. The rearrangement links TRBV6-6 to TRBJ1-1. The CDR3 length is 12 residues. Germline V lookup: CDR1 MNHNY, CDR2 SVGAGI (reference sequence).

This chain uses TRBV9 with TRBJ2-5. Germline CDR1 reads SGDLS; CDR2 reads YYNGEE. The CDR3 spans 14 residues. CDR3 protein: CASSEADYQETQYF.

The rearrangement links TRBV4-1 to TRBJ2-2; TCRdb's D call of TRBD2 is untestable without DNA. This CDR3 is built from 15 residues. From germline, CDR1 is MGHRA and CDR2 YSYEKL. The CDR3 spells CASSQGLTYTGELFF.

The V gene is TRBV7-9, the J gene TRBJ2-5; TCRdb selects TRBD1, and the lack of DNA leaves this call unchecked. The CDR3 length is 15 residues. The V gene's germline CDR1 is SEHNR and CDR2 FQNEAQ (reference sequence). CDR3 in amino acids: CASSLAAVLQETQYF.

This chain connects TRBV4-1 to TRBJ2-1; the D call from TCRdb, TRBD1, cannot be confirmed without DNA. The CDR3 is 15 amino acids. CDR1 is MGHRA, CDR2 YSYEKL, per germline. The CDR3 region is CASSQDRGAGNEQFF.

The chain couples TRBV7-9 to TRBJ2-7; TCRdb calls TRBD1, which cannot be checked without DNA. The germline V gene has CDR1 SEHNR and CDR2 FQNEAQ (reference sequence). There are 13 residues in the CDR3. CDR3 in amino acids: CASSLVTDYEQYF.

The chain carries TRBV20-1 and TRBJ2-7. Germline loops: CDR1 DFQATT, CDR2 SNEGSKA (reference sequence). The CDR3 consists of 13 residues. This chain's CDR3 is CSARGWPSNEQYF.

This rearrangement joins TRBV5-1 to TRBJ1-5. The germline CDR1 and CDR2 sequences are SGHRS and YFSETQ. CDR3 length: 15 residues. This CDR3 is CASSPSANSNQPQHF.

This chain uses TRBV4-3 with TRBJ2-7; the D call of TRBD1 rests on TCRdb alone, since no DNA is present to check it. Per the germline V gene, CDR1 is LGHNA and CDR2 is YSLEER. This CDR3 is 15 amino acids long. The CDR3 loop reads CASSSAGTGPYEQYF.

This chain joins TRBV28 and TRBJ2-3; TCRdb gives TRBD1 as the D gene, but with no DNA this cannot be confirmed. The CDR3 length is 15 residues. Germline assignment: CDR1 MDHEN and CDR2 SYDVKM. CDR3 protein: CAISLFPDSTDTQYF.